This T cell receptor (beta chain) is drawn from a study of T cells in Graves' hyperthyroidism and ophthalmopathy. Trimming removed 0 bases from V and 7 bases from J, with 7 bases in between. Germline CDR1 is DFQATT and CDR2 is SNEGSKA (reference sequence). There are 13 residues in the CDR3. Researchers amplified the TCR beta CDR3 regions from RNA transcripts. The HTBI primer set drove a first-round RT-PCR of the TCR CDR3. In TCRdb, the multiplex PCR reads were re-called with MiXCR into one record per CDR3 protein. The sample has 500,000 to 600,000 distinct CDR3 sequences; over 45% are singletons. This clonotype was counted many times. Investigators excluded patients with uncontrolled infection, other autoimmune disease, pregnancy or lactation.

The TCR comes from an adult woman with Graves' disease, either hyperthyroidism or ophthalmopathy (not recorded which). The material sequenced was peripheral blood or thyroid tissue (not recorded which). V gene TRBV20-1 combines with J gene TRBJ1-6; D gene unclear. DNA for the CDR3: TGCAGTGCTAGAGACACCGAAAATTCACCCCTCCACTTT. Translated, it gives CSARDTENSPLHF.